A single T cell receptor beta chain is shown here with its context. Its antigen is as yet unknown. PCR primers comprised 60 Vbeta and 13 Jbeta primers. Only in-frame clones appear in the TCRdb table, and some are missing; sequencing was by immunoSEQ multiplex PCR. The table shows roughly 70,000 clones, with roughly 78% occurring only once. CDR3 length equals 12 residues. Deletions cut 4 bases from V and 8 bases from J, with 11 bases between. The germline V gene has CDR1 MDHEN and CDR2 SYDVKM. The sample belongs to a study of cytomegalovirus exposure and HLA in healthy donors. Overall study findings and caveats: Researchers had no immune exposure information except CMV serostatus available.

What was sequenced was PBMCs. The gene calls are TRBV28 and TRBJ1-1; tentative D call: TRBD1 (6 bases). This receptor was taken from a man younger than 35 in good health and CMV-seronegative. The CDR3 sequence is CASSSSGAEAFF. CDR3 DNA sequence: TGTGCCAGCAGTTCGTCAGGGGCGGAAGCTTTCTTT.